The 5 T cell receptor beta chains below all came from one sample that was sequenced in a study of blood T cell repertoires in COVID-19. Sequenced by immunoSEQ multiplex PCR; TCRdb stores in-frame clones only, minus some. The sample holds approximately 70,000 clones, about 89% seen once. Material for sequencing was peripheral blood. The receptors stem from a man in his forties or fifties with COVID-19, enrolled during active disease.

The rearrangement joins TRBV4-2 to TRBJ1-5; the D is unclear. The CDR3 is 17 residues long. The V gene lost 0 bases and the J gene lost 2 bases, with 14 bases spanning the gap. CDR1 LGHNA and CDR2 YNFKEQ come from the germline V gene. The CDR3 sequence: CASSQDTRVSGNQPQHF. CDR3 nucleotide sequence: TGTGCCAGCAGCCAAGATACGAGGGTTTCGGGCAATCAGCCCCAGCATTTT.

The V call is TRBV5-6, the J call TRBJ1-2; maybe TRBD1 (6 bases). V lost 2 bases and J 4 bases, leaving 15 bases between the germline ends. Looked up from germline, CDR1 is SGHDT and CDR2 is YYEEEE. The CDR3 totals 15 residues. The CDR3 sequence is CASSFFHRVAYGYTF. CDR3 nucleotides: TGTGCCAGCAGCTTTTTCCACAGGGTTGCCTATGGCTACACCTTC.

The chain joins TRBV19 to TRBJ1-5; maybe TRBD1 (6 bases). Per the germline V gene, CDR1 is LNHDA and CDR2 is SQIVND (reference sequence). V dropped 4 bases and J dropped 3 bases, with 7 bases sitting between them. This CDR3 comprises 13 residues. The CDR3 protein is CASSRDNNQPQHF. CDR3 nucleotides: TGTGCCAGTAGTAGGGACAACAATCAGCCCCAGCATTTT.

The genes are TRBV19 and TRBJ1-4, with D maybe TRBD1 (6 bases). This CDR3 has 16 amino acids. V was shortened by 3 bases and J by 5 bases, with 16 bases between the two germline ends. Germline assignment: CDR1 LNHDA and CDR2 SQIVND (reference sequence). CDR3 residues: CASSILGGQINEKLFF. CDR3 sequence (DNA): TGTGCCAGTAGTATCCTTGGGGGACAAATAAATGAAAAACTGTTTTTT.

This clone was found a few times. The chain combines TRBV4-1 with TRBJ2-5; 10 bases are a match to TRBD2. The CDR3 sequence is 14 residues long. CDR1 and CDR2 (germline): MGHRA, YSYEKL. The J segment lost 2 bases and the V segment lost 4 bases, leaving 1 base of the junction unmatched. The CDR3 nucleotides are TGCGCCAGCAGCCTGGGACTAGCGCAAGAGACCCAGTACTTC. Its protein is CASSLGLAQETQYF.